The 24 T cell receptor beta chains in this list originate from one sample, sequenced in a study of control samples from healthy donors and cancer patients. Here immunoSEQ multiplex PCR was the method, and the copy in TCRdb shows in-frame clones only, minus some. The table records approximately 150,000 clones, about 90% of them present only once. The specimen sequenced was blood. The origin of the receptors is a young man in good health.

V and J are TRBV6-5 and TRBJ1-6; D remains ambiguous. The CDR3 runs to 15 residues. V was cut by 0 bases and J by 4 bases, with 7 bases left in between. Per the germline V gene, CDR1 is MNHEY and CDR2 is SVGAGI. CDR3 DNA: TGTGCCAGCAGTTACTCGTTCGGATATAATTCACCCCTCCACTTT. Translating gives CASSYSFGYNSPLHF.

V usage is TRBV5-4 and J usage is TRBJ2-7, with no clear D. V lost 0 bases to trimming and J lost 7 bases, with 14 bases between them. Germline V gene data show CDR1 as SGHNT and CDR2 as YYREEE (reference sequence). The CDR3 is 14 amino acids. CDR3 DNA sequence: TGTGCCAGCAGCTTGGCTCCAGGCGCCGGGGAGCAGTACTTC. This codes for CASSLAPGAGEQYF. The whole variable domain, filled in from reference TRBV5-4 and TRBJ2-7, reads ETGVTQSPTHLIKTRGQQVTLRCSSQSGHNTVSWYQQALGQGPQFIFQYYREEENGRGNFPPRFSGLQFPNYSSELNVNALELDDSALYLCASSLAPGAGEQYFGPGTRLTVT.

The chain carries TRBV29-1 and TRBJ2-2; 15 nucleotides align to TRBD2. V was pared by 4 bases and J by 2 bases, with 5 bases of the junction left unmatched. Germline-derived CDR1 and CDR2 are SQVTM and ANQGSEA. The CDR3 is 17 amino acids. As DNA, the CDR3 is TGCAGCGTTGTGGGGACTAGCGGGGGGTCCAACACCGGGGAGCTGTTTTTT. Translated, it gives CSVVGTSGGSNTGELFF.

As to this clone: Additional DNA sequences in this sample encode the identical CDR3. This chain joins TRBV5-1 and TRBJ2-1; the match to TRBD2 covers 9 bases. Germline assignment: CDR1 SGHRS and CDR2 YFSETQ. There are 15 residues in the CDR3. J gave up 8 bases and V 0 bases, and 6 bases lay outside the gene matches. The CDR3 reads CASSLGAGGPYEQFF. The CDR3 nucleotides are TGCGCCAGCAGCTTGGGGGCGGGGGGGCCCTATGAGCAGTTCTTC.

The rearrangement uses TRBV7-9 and TRBJ1-1; D is possibly TRBD1 (6 bases). This CDR3 is 15 amino acids long. The V end lost 0 bases, the J end lost 4 bases, and 12 bases lay between the germline ends. Per germline, CDR1 SEHNR and CDR2 FQNEAQ (reference sequence). CDR3 sequence reads: CASSLAWGQGTEAFF. The CDR3 coding sequence is TGTGCCAGCAGCTTAGCGTGGGGGCAGGGCACTGAAGCTTTCTTT.

This clone was seen only once. The V and J genes are TRBV5-6 and TRBJ2-7; D might be TRBD2 (5 bases). CDR3 length: 16 residues. CDR1 and CDR2 from the germline V gene are SGHDT and YYEEEE. Deletions cut 0 bases from V and 2 bases from J, with 15 bases between. The CDR3 here is CASSLAAGQPTYEQYF. Here the CDR3 DNA reads TGTGCCAGCAGCTTGGCCGCGGGCCAGCCAACCTACGAGCAGTACTTC.

The chain links TRBV7-9 to TRBJ1-3, with TRBD1 matching 7 bases. V lost 0 bases and J lost 6; bases outside the gene matches: 8. Germline CDR1 reads SEHNR; CDR2 reads FQNEAQ (reference sequence). This CDR3 contains 16 residues. This chain's CDR3 is CASSLAKDRSENTIYF. CDR3 DNA: TGTGCCAGCAGCTTAGCCAAGGACAGGTCCGAAAACACCATATATTTT. The full variable domain, rest sourced from reference TRBV7-9 and TRBJ1-3, is DTGVSQNPRHKITKRGQNVTFRCDPISEHNRLYWYRQTLGQGPEFLTYFQNEAQLEKSRLLSDRFSAERPKGSFSTLEIQRTEQGDSAMYLCASSLAKDRSENTIYFGEGSWLTVV.

The genes are TRBV19 and TRBJ2-3; D may be TRBD1 (5 bases). Germline V gives CDR1 LNHDA, CDR2 SQIVND (reference sequence). The CDR3 length is 13 residues. Trimming left V 5 bases short and J 6 bases short, with 12 bases between. This CDR3 is CASSFDSRDTQYF. The DNA of the CDR3 is TGTGCCAGTAGTTTCGACAGCCGCGATACGCAGTATTTT. The full variable domain, in which reference TRBV19 and TRBJ2-3 provide the parts outside the CDR3, is DGGITQSPKYLFRKEGQNVTLSCEQNLNHDAMYWYRQDPGQGLRLIYYSQIVNDFQKGDIAEGYSVSREKKESFPLTVTSAQKNPTAFYLCASSFDSRDTQYFGPGTRLTVL.

V is TRBV5-1 and J is TRBJ1-1; TRBD1 matches at 8 bases. CDR3 length: 13 amino acids. Germline trimming cut 5 bases from V and 3 bases from J; bases unmatched to any gene: 3. From germline, CDR1 is SGHRS and CDR2 YFSETQ. Here the CDR3 DNA reads TGCGCCAGCAGTTCACAGGGGGACACTGAAGCTTTCTTT. Translated, it gives CASSSQGDTEAFF. Looking up the rest from reference TRBV5-1 and TRBJ1-1 gives the full variable domain: KAGVTQTPRYLIKTRGQQVTLSCSPISGHRSVSWYQQTPGQGLQFLFEYFSETQRNKGNFPGRFSGRQFSNSRSEMNVSTLELGDSALYLCASSSQGDTEAFFGQGTRLTVV.

V usage is TRBV5-1 and J usage is TRBJ1-3; D might be TRBD1 (5 bases). CDR3 length: 17 residues. V was clipped by 3 bases and J by 0 bases, with 16 bases between them. The germline V gene has CDR1 SGHRS and CDR2 YFSETQ. The CDR3 coding sequence is TGCGCCAGCAGCTGGGGCTCGAGCGGCGACTCTGGAAACACCATATATTTT. As protein: CASSWGSSGDSGNTIYF.

The chain is built from TRBV19 and TRBJ1-5; a possible D gene is TRBD1 (6 bases). CDR3 length: 15 amino acids. V lost 3 bases to trimming and J lost 7 bases, with 16 bases between them. Germline values: CDR1 LNHDA, CDR2 SQIVND (reference sequence). The CDR3 sequence is CASSMQGIRGQPQHF. CDR3 coding DNA: TGTGCCAGTAGTATGCAGGGGATAAGGGGGCAGCCCCAGCATTTT.

The chain has TRBV27 and TRBJ2-5, with 10 bases fitting TRBD2. The CDR3 is 15 residues long. J was trimmed by 2 bases and V by 5 bases; bases with no gene match: 5. Germline CDR1 and CDR2: MNHEY and SMNVEV (reference sequence). CDR3 nucleotides: TGTGCCAGCAGTGTCAGCGGGGGGGCACAAGAGACCCAGTACTTC. The encoded protein is CASSVSGGAQETQYF.

CDR3: CASSRPPPSGGTQETQYF. DNA of the CDR3: TGTGCCAGCAGCCGACCTCCGCCTAGCGGGGGGACCCAAGAGACCCAGTACTTC. The chain has TRBV3-1 (or the pseudogene TRBV3-2) and TRBJ2-5; 11 bases fit TRBD2. The V gene end was trimmed by 4 bases and the J gene end by 1 base; junction bases not matched to a gene: 11. Germline V gives CDR1 LGHDT, CDR2 YNNKEL (reference sequence). The CDR3 sequence is 18 residues long.

This clone was seen a single time. This chain uses TRBV30 with TRBJ1-5, with D perhaps TRBD1 (6 bases). The CDR3 is made up of 15 amino acids. Between the trimmed V and J ends, which lost 1 base and 0 bases, there was a span of 10 bases. CDR1 and CDR2 (germline): GTSNPN, SVGIG (reference sequence). The CDR3 coding sequence is TGTGCCTGGAGTGCCGGGACACTTAGCAATCAGCCCCAGCATTTT. Encoded protein: CAWSAGTLSNQPQHF.

This rearrangement joins TRBV4-1 to TRBJ1-5, with D perhaps TRBD1 (5 bases). Germline values: CDR1 MGHRA, CDR2 YSYEKL. This CDR3 is 15 amino acids long. Trimming shortened V by 1 base and J by 5 bases, and 12 bases separated the two germline ends. The CDR3 DNA follows: TGCGCCAGCAGCCAAGTTCCTCAGGGAGATCAGCCCCAGCATTTT. This codes for CASSQVPQGDQPQHF.

This sequence joins TRBV5-1 and TRBJ2-7; 7 bases are shared with TRBD1. Germline V lookup: CDR1 SGHRS, CDR2 YFSETQ. The CDR3 consists of 19 residues. Trimming at V came to 2 bases and at J to 4 bases, leaving 21 bases not matched to a gene. The CDR3 protein is CASSFSRDSYTSDYYEQYF. For the CDR3, the DNA is TGCGCCAGCAGCTTTTCTCGGGACAGCTATACATCCGATTATTACGAGCAGTACTTC.

This clone was recorded many times. The V and J genes are TRBV7-6 and TRBJ2-7; maybe TRBD1 (6 bases). Germline V lookup: CDR1 SGHVS, CDR2 FNYEAQ. Between the trimmed V and J ends, which lost 1 base and 4 bases, there was a span of 14 bases. This CDR3 contains 15 residues. CDR3 nucleotide sequence: TGTGCCAGCAGCTTAGAAGGACAGCCTCAATACGAGCAGTACTTC. Translating gives CASSLEGQPQYEQYF. Complete variable domain (other parts from reference TRBV7-6 and TRBJ2-7): GAGVSQSPRYKVTKRGQDVALRCDPISGHVSLYWYRQALGQGPEFLTYFNYEAQQDKSGLPNDRFSAERPEGSISTLTIQRTEQRDSAMYRCASSLEGQPQYEQYFGPGTRLTVT.

DNA of the CDR3: TGTGCCAGCAGCCCACCCGGGACAGCGCTCCACAATGAGCAGTTCTTC. Protein: CASSPPGTALHNEQFF. The genes are TRBV7-9 and TRBJ2-1, with 7 bases aligning to TRBD1. The CDR3 sequence is 16 residues long. Trimming removed 5 bases from V and 5 bases from J; junction bases left unmatched: 12. Germline CDR1 and CDR2: SEHNR and FQNEAQ (reference sequence).

The CDR3 bases are TGTGCCAGCAGTTACGGGGGGCGGGAAGCTTTCTTT. It codes for CASSYGGREAFF. V usage is TRBV6-5 and J usage is TRBJ1-1; maybe TRBD1 (6 bases). Trimming left V 2 bases short and J 8 bases short, with 9 bases between. Germline V lookup: CDR1 MNHEY, CDR2 SVGAGI. The CDR3 contains 12 residues.

The rearrangement uses TRBV28 and TRBJ1-1, with 7 bases fitting TRBD1. This CDR3 spans 12 amino acids. V dropped 7 bases and J dropped 7; count of bases not matched to a gene: 6. Germline V gene lookup returns CDR1 MDHEN and CDR2 SYDVKM. CDR3 protein: CASTDRAGEAFF. In DNA form, the CDR3 reads TGTGCCAGCACCGACAGGGCCGGTGAAGCTTTCTTT.

The V and J genes are TRBV6-5 and TRBJ2-2; D remains ambiguous. CDR1 and CDR2 from the germline V gene are MNHEY and SVGAGI. Trimming shortened V by 5 bases and J by 6 bases, and 13 bases separated the two germline ends. The length of the CDR3 is 14 residues. In DNA, the CDR3 is TGTGCCAGCAGTCTCCCTTCTCACTCCGGGGAGCTGTTTTTT. This codes for CASSLPSHSGELFF.

This chain links TRBV21-1 with TRBJ1-2. TRBV21-1 counts as a pseudogene. The CDR3 is 13 residues long. DNA of the CDR3: TGTGCCAGCAGCAGTTTGACGAAGATGAGCTACACCTTC. It is translated as CASSSLTKMSYTF.

The gene calls are TRBV19 and TRBJ1-5; 8 bases are a match to TRBD1. Germline assignment: CDR1 LNHDA and CDR2 SQIVND (reference sequence). Trimming removed 5 bases from V and 4 bases from J; junction bases left unmatched: 4. This CDR3 has 14 residues. The CDR3 loop reads CASSPRQGNQPQHF. The CDR3 DNA follows: TGTGCCAGTAGTCCCAGACAGGGGAATCAGCCCCAGCATTTT.

This clone was seen only once. The chain couples TRBV9 to TRBJ1-3, with D tentatively TRBD1 (6 bases). With 4 bases removed from V and 0 bases from J, the gap between germline ends came to 14 bases. Germline loops: CDR1 SGDLS, CDR2 YYNGEE. The CDR3 runs 16 residues. The DNA for the CDR3 is TGTGCCAGCAGCTCGACAGGCGCTTACTCTGGAAACACCATATATTTT. Translating it yields CASSSTGAYSGNTIYF.